This record covers a single T cell receptor (beta chain). The junction departs from the called germline gene at one end, perhaps through a read error. The table came from immunoSEQ multiplex PCR; TCRdb's copy has only in-frame clones and leaves some out. Of around 280,000 clones detected, around 89% appear once; the ten largest clones hold about 1.7%. The sample comes from a study of blood T cell repertoires in COVID-19. Living in under 30 US areas, the participants were between roughly 18 and 89 years of age. The CDR3 has 16 amino acids. Germline-derived CDR1 and CDR2 are SSHAT and FNYEAQ (reference sequence).

The sequence came from a woman younger than 30 with acute COVID-19. Sequenced input: PBMCs or T cells enriched from blood (not recorded which). This chain joins TRBV7-7 and TRBJ2-5, with 12 bases aligning to TRBD2. CDR3 region: CASSLAGLAGRETQYF. CDR3 coding DNA: TGTGCTAGCAGCTTAGCCGGACTAGCGGGAAGGGAGACCCAGTACTTC.